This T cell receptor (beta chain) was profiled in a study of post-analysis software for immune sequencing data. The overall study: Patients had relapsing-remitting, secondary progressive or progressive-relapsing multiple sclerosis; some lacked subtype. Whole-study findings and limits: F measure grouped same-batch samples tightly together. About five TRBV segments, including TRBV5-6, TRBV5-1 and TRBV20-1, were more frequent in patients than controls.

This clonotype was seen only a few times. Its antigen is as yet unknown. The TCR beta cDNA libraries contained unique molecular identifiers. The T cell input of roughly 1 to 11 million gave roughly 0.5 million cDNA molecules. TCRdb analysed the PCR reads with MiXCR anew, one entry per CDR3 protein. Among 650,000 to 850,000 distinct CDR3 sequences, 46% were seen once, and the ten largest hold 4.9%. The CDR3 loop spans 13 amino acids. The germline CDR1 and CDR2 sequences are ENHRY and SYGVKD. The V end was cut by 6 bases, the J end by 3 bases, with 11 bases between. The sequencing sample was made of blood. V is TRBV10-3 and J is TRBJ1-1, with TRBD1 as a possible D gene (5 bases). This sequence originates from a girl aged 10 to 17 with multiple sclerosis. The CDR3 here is CAISLSGDTEAFF. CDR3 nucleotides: TGTGCCATCAGCTTGTCGGGGGACACTGAAGCTTTCTTT.